This T cell receptor beta chain was recorded in a study of blood T cell repertoires in COVID-19. On the study more broadly: Samples taken during acute and convalescent COVID-19 were collected in the United States, Italy and Spain.

The V gene lost 0 bases and the J gene lost 4 bases, with 14 bases spanning the gap. The CDR3 runs 15 residues. Germline V CDR1 and CDR2: SGDLS, YYNGEE. Study processing details: Estimation of nucleated cell counts was performed using reference gene primer amplification. The repertoire was sequenced with immunoSEQ multiplex PCR; TCRdb's copy has only in-frame clones and lacks some. V and J calls and clone size follow that table, whereas D and trimming were derived from the DNA. The sample lists about 190,000 clones, 65% to 85% occurring once. The V gene is TRBV9, the J gene TRBJ2-7, with D perhaps matching TRBD1 (5 bases). Sequenced input: peripheral blood. The sequence was collected from a woman between 25 and 40 years old with acute or convalescent COVID-19. The CDR3 DNA sequence: TGTGCCAGCAGCGTAGCGGCGGACATCGAGTACGAGCAGTACTTC. Translating it yields CASSVAADIEYEQYF. The whole variable domain, remainder taken from reference TRBV9 and TRBJ2-7, is DSGVTQTPKHLITATGQRVTLRCSPRSGDLSVYWYQQSLDQGLQFLIQYYNGEERAKGNILERFSAQQFPDLHSELNLSSLELGDSALYFCASSVAADIEYEQYFGPGTRLTVT.